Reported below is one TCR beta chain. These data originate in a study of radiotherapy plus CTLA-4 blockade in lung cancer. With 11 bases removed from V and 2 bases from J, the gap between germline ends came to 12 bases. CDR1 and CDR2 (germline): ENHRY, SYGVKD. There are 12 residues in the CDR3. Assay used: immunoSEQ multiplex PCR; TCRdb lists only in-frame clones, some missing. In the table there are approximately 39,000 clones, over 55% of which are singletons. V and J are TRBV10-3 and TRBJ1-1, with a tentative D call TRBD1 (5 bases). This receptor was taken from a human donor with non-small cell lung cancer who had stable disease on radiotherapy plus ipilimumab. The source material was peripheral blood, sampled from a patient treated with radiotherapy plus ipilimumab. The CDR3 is CASGGVNTEAFF. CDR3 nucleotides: TGTGCCTCTGGGGGGGTTAACACTGAAGCTTTCTTT.